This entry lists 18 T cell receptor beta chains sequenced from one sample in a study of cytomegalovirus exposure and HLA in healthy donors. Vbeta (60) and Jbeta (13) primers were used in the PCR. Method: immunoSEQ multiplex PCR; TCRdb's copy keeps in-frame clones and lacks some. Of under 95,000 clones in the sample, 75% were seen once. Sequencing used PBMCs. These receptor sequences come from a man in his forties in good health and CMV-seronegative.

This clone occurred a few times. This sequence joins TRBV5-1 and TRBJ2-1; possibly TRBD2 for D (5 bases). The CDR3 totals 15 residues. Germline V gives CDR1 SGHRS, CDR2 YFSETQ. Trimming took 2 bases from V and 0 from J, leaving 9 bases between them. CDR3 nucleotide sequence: TGCGCCAGCAGCTTACCGGGGAGCTCCTACAATGAGCAGTTCTTC. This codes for CASSLPGSSYNEQFF.

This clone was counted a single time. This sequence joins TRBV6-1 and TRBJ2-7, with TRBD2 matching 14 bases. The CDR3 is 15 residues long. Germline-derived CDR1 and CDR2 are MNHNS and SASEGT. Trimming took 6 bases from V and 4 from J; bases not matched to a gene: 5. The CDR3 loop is CASSRTSGGRYEQYF. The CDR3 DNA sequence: TGTGCCAGCAGCCGGACTAGCGGGGGGAGGTACGAGCAGTACTTC.

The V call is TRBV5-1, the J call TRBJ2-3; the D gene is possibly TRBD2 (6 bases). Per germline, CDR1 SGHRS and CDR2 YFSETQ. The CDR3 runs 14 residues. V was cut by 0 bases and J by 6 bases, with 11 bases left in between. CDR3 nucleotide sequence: TGCGCCAGCAGCTTGGAACTAGCAGGCGATACGCAGTATTTT. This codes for CASSLELAGDTQYF.

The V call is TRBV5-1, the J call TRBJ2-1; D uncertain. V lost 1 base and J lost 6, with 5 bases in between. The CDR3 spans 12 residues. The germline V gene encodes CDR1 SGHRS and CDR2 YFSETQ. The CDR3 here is CASSLSGNEQFF. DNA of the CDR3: TGCGCCAGCAGCTTGTCAGGCAATGAGCAGTTCTTC.

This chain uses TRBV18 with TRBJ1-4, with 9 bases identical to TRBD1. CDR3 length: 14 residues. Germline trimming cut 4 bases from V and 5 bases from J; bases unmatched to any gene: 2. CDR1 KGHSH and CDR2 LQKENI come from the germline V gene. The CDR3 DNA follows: TGTGCCAGCTCACAAACAGGGGGCAATGAAAAACTGTTTTTT. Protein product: CASSQTGGNEKLFF.

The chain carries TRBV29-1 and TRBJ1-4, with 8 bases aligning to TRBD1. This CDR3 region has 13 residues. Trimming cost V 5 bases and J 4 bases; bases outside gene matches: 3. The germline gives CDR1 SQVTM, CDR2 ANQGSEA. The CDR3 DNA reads TGCAGCGTTAAGGGACAGGTTAATGAAAAACTGTTTTTT. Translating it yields CSVKGQVNEKLFF.

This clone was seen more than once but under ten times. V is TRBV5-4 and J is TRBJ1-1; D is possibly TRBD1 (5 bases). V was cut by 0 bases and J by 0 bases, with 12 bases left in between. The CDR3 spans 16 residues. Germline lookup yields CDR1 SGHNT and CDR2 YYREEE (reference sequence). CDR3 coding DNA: TGTGCCAGCAGCTTGGAGCGGGGGAGAATGAACACTGAAGCTTTCTTT. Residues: CASSLERGRMNTEAFF.

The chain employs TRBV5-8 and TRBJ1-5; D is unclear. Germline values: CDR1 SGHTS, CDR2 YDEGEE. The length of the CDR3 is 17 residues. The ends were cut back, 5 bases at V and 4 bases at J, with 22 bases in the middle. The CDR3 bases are TGTGCCAGCAGAGATGGAATGAGTTTGATCGGGAATCAGCCCCAGCATTTT. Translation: CASRDGMSLIGNQPQHF.

The CDR3 region is CASSASGTLNEKLFF. CDR3 DNA: TGTGCCAGTAGTGCTTCAGGGACTCTTAATGAAAAACTGTTTTTT. This chain joins TRBV19 and TRBJ1-4, with D tentatively TRBD1 (5 bases). Per the germline V gene, CDR1 is LNHDA and CDR2 is SQIVND (reference sequence). V was shortened by 5 bases and J by 4 bases, with 14 bases between the two germline ends. This CDR3 region has 15 residues.

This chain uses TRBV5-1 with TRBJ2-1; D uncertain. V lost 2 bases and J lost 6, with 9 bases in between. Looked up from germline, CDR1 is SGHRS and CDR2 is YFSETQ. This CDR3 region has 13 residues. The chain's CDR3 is CASSFIDSNEQFF. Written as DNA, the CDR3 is TGCGCCAGCAGCTTTATAGATTCCAATGAGCAGTTCTTC.

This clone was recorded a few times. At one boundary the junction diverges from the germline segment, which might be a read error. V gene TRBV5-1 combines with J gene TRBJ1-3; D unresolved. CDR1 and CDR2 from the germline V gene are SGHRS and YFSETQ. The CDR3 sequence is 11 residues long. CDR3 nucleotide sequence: TGCGCCAGCCAAAGTGGAGACACCATATATTTT. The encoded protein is CASQSGDTIYF.

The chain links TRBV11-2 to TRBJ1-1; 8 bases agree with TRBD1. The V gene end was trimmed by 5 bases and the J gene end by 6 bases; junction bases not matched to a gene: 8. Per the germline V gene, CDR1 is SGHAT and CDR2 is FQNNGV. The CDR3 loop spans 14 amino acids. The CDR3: CASSPAVRGPEAFF. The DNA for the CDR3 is TGTGCCAGCAGCCCTGCGGTCAGGGGGCCTGAAGCTTTCTTT.

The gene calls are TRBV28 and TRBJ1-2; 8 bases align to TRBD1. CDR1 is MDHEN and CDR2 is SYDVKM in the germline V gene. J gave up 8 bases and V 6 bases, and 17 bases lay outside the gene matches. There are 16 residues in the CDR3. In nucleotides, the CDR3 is TGTGCCAGCAGGCAAGCCGGGACAGGCGAGGGAGGGGGCTACACCTTC. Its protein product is CASRQAGTGEGGGYTF.

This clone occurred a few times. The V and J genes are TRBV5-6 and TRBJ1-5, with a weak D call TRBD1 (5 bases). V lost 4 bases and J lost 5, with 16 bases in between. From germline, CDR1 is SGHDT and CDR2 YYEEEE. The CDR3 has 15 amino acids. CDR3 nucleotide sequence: TGTGCCAGCAGCCCCAGAGGAGGGGCCGATCAGCCCCAGCATTTT. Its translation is CASSPRGGADQPQHF.

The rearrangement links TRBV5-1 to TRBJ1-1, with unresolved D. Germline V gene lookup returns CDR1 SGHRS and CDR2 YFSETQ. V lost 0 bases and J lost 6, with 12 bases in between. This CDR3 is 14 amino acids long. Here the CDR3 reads CASSLAGFGAEAFF. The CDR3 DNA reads TGCGCCAGCAGCTTGGCGGGGTTCGGCGCTGAAGCTTTCTTT.

Here the CDR3 DNA reads TGTGCCAGCTCTCAGGACAGCCCCTATAGCAATCAGCCCCAGCATTTT. Translation gives CASSQDSPYSNQPQHF. V gene TRBV18 combines with J gene TRBJ1-5; D perhaps matches TRBD1 (6 bases). V was shortened by 6 bases and J by 0 bases, with 15 bases between the two germline ends. Looked up from germline, CDR1 is KGHSH and CDR2 is LQKENI. CDR3 length equals 16 residues.

The CDR3 here is CASTSLGLSHNEQFF. CDR3 nucleotide sequence: TGTGCCAGCACCTCACTAGGTTTAAGTCACAATGAGCAGTTCTTC. V usage is TRBV27 and J usage is TRBJ2-1, with D maybe TRBD2 (5 bases). The CDR3 consists of 15 residues. The V gene lost 7 bases and the J gene lost 5 bases, with 18 bases spanning the gap. CDR1 and CDR2 from the germline V gene are MNHEY and SMNVEV (reference sequence).

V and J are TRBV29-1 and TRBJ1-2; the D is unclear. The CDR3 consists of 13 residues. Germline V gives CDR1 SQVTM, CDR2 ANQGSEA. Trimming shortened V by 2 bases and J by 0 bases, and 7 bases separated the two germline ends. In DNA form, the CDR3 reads TGCAGCGTTGAATCGGGGACTAACTATGGCTACACCTTC. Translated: CSVESGTNYGYTF.